The 10 T cell receptor beta chains below come from one sample, sequenced in a study of blood T cell repertoires in COVID-19. The method was immunoSEQ multiplex PCR; TCRdb's version includes in-frame clones alone and lacks a portion of them. This sample carries about 400,000 clones, over 75% of them seen once, and the ten largest clones take over 2%. Input material: PBMCs or T cells enriched from blood (not recorded which). Source of these receptors: a woman between 40 and 50 years old with acute COVID-19.

The CDR3 DNA reads as TGTGCCAGCAGCCAAATCACAGACATAAATGAGCAGTTCTTC. It codes for CASSQITDINEQFF. V and J are TRBV3-1 (or the pseudogene TRBV3-2) and TRBJ2-1; no clear D. Per germline, CDR1 LGHDT and CDR2 YNNKEL (reference sequence). The ends were cut back, 2 bases at V and 7 bases at J, with 12 bases in the middle. This CDR3 contains 14 residues.

The chain has TRBV7-8 and TRBJ2-3, with 11 bases matching TRBD2. Per germline, CDR1 SGHVS and CDR2 FQNEAQ. V gave up 2 bases and J gave up 5 bases; unmatched junction bases: 9. The CDR3 totals 17 residues. CDR3 DNA sequence: TGTGCCAGCAGCTTAACTCGTTCTAGCGGGGGGTTAGATACGCAGTATTTT. Translated, it gives CASSLTRSSGGLDTQYF.

J is TRBJ1-1 and V is TRBV19, with D possibly TRBD1 on 5 matching bases. Germline V gives CDR1 LNHDA, CDR2 SQIVND (reference sequence). Deletions cut 9 bases from V and 2 bases from J, with 13 bases between. This CDR3 has 13 amino acids. As DNA, the CDR3 is TGTGCCAGCTACGTCACAGGAAACACTGAAGCTTTCTTT. Amino acids: CASYVTGNTEAFF.

The chain has TRBV18 and TRBJ2-2, with D hard to call. This CDR3 is built from 14 residues. Germline CDR1 and CDR2: KGHSH and LQKENI. Deletions cut 3 bases from V and 1 base from J, with 6 bases between. CDR3 nucleotide sequence: TGTGCCAGCTCACCGACAATGAACACCGGGGAGCTGTTTTTT. It yields the protein CASSPTMNTGELFF. The full variable domain, rest sourced from reference TRBV18 and TRBJ2-2, is NAGVMQNPRHLVRRRGQEARLRCSPMKGHSHVYWYRQLPEEGLKFMVYLQKENIIDESGMPKERFSAEFPKEGPSILRIQQVVRGDSAAYFCASSPTMNTGELFFGEGSRLTVL.

The rearrangement joins TRBV19 to TRBJ2-5, with TRBD1 identical over 9 bases. The CDR3 has 14 amino acids. With V trimmed by 5 bases and J by 2 bases, 3 bases remained unmatched. Germline assignment: CDR1 LNHDA and CDR2 SQIVND (reference sequence). CDR3 DNA: TGTGCCAGTAGTTGGACAGGGGTTCAAGAGACCCAGTACTTC. Residues: CASSWTGVQETQYF.

The chain links TRBV6-5 to TRBJ1-2; 7 nucleotides align to TRBD1. The CDR3 totals 14 residues. Germline CDR1 and CDR2: MNHEY and SVGAGI. The V segment lost 2 bases and the J segment 4 bases; nucleotides outside the gene matches: 4. CDR3 protein: CASSYDRALYGYTF. In DNA, the CDR3 is TGTGCCAGCAGTTACGACAGGGCCCTCTATGGCTACACCTTC.

This chain connects TRBV23-1 to TRBJ1-2, with 12 positions matching TRBD1. TRBV23-1 is identified as an open reading frame with a role that is uncertain. CDR3 length: 15 residues. V gave up 6 bases and J gave up 5 bases; unmatched junction bases: 7. CDR3 bases: TGCGCCAGCAGCGGGACAGGGGGCGAGTGGTATGGCTACACCTTC. Amino acid sequence: CASSGTGGEWYGYTF.

The chain has TRBV12-3 or TRBV12-4 and TRBJ1-2; TRBD1 matches at 12 bases. This CDR3 has 13 residues. V was clipped by 8 bases and J by 7 bases; unmatched bases: 5. The CDR3 DNA sequence: TGTGCCAGCGGGGGACAGGGGGCAGGTGGCTACACCTTC. Translation gives CASGGQGAGGYTF.

V is TRBV9 and J is TRBJ1-3; 7 nucleotides align to TRBD1. Germline values: CDR1 SGDLS, CDR2 YYNGEE. The CDR3 has 15 residues. The V segment lost 2 bases and the J segment 0 bases; nucleotides outside the gene matches: 2. The CDR3 nucleotides are TGTGCCAGCAGCGTCAGGGGGGACTCTGGAAACACCATATATTTT. Translating gives CASSVRGDSGNTIYF.

The J gene is TRBJ2-5, the V gene TRBV18; no reliable D call. V was cut by 6 bases and J by 0 bases, with 5 bases left in between. The V gene's germline CDR1 is KGHSH and CDR2 LQKENI. CDR3 size: 12 residues. CDR3 sequence: CASSPYQETQYF. DNA for the CDR3: TGTGCCAGCTCTCCTTACCAAGAGACCCAGTACTTC.